This T cell receptor beta chain was found in a study of vaccination and CD4 T cells after COVID-19. Across the whole study: A vaccine, either BNT162b2 or mRNA-1273, was given to participants in two doses.

Sequencing of DNA taken from cultured CD4+ T cells relied on the Oncomine TCR Beta short-read assay. TCRdb redid the calling of the PCR reads with MiXCR, one entry per CDR3 protein. The profile shows around 21,000 distinct CDR3 sequences, approximately 57% of them singletons. Treatment in this sample: approximately 9-day PBMC culture with coronavirus spike peptide pools or control peptides (ViraFEST assay). Per germline, CDR1 LNHDA and CDR2 SQIVND (reference sequence). The CDR3 sequence is 15 residues long. The V end lost 3 bases, the J end lost 2 bases, and 12 bases lay between the germline ends. With respect to this clonotype: Its antigen is not identified.

The V gene is TRBV19, the J gene TRBJ2-3, with D uncertain. The sample here was CD4+ T cells from blood, cultured in vitro, taken after SARS-CoV-2 vaccination. The source is a human donor who had recovered from COVID-19. CDR3 nucleotides: TGTGCCAGTAGTATTCTCCCCGGTACCACAGATACGCAGTATTTT. Translated, it gives CASSILPGTTDTQYF.